This note documents a single T cell receptor (beta chain) sequence. These data come from a study of blood T cell repertoires in COVID-19. Study in general: COVID-19 samples from acute and convalescent phases originated in the United States, Italy and Spain.

Original handling: Reference gene primer amplification gave nucleated cell count estimates. The table came from immunoSEQ multiplex PCR; TCRdb's copy has only in-frame clones and leaves some out. V, J and clone size were drawn from that table, and D and trimming were deduced from the DNA. Among about 300,000 clones listed, around 88% were seen once. Germline CDR1 and CDR2: SGDLS and YYNGEE. This CDR3 has 14 residues. The ends were cut back, 0 bases at V and 7 bases at J, with 14 bases in the middle. The sequence was collected from a man aged 40-50 years with acute or convalescent COVID-19. The chain carries TRBV9 and TRBJ2-7, with TRBD2 as a possible D gene (6 bases). The specimen sequenced was peripheral blood. DNA of the CDR3: TGTGCCAGCAGCGTAGGTGGGGGGACCAGGGAGCAGTACTTC. Amino acid sequence: CASSVGGGTREQYF.